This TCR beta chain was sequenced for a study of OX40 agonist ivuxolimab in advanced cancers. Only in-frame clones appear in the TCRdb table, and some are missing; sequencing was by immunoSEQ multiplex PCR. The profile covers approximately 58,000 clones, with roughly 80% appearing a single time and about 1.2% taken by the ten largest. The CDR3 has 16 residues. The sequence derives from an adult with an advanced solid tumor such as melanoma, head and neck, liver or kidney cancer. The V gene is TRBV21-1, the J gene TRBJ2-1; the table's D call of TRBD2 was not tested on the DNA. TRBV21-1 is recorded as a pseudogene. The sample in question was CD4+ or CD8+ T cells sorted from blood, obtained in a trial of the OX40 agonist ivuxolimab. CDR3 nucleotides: TGTGCCAGCAGCAAAGCACCCCGGGGTCCCTCATATGAGCAGTTCTTC. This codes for CASSKAPRGPSYEQFF.